This entry lists 15 T cell receptor beta chains sequenced from one sample in a study of blood T cell repertoires in COVID-19. The method was immunoSEQ multiplex PCR; TCRdb's version includes in-frame clones alone and lacks a portion of them. The data hold about 330,000 clones, with about nine tenths observed a single time. The sequenced sample was peripheral blood. The receptors here all came from a man aged 25-45 years with COVID-19, enrolled during active disease.

This clone was recorded only once. The V gene is TRBV9, the J gene TRBJ2-7; 7 bases are shared with TRBD2. The CDR3 consists of 14 residues. Germline trimming cut 5 bases from V and 2 bases from J; bases unmatched to any gene: 7. Per germline, CDR1 SGDLS and CDR2 YYNGEE. DNA of the CDR3: TGTGCCAGCAGTGTGGGGCTAGCGGCCTACGAGCAGTACTTC. Its translation: CASSVGLAAYEQYF.

This chain joins TRBV13 and TRBJ1-2, with D perhaps TRBD1 (6 bases). Germline-derived CDR1 and CDR2 are PRHDT and FYEKMQ (reference sequence). The CDR3 consists of 13 residues. V shed 5 bases and J shed 6 bases, with 13 bases lying between them. CDR3 protein: CASSPGHNNGYTF. The CDR3 DNA sequence: TGTGCCAGCAGCCCGGGACACAATAATGGCTACACCTTC. Variable domain in full (rest from reference TRBV13 and TRBJ1-2): AAGVIQSPRHLIKEKRETATLKCYPIPRHDTVYWYQQGPGQDPQFLISFYEKMQSDKGSIPDRFSAQQFSDYHSELNMSSLELGDSALYFCASSPGHNNGYTFGSGTRLTVV.

The chain recombines TRBV7-2 with TRBJ2-7, with 8 bases lining up with TRBD1. The CDR3 sequence is 15 residues long. Germline V gene sequence: CDR1 SGHTA, CDR2 FQGNSA. Germline trimming cut 7 bases from V and 3 bases from J; bases unmatched to any gene: 11. CDR3 sequence reads: CASTPTGTGGYEQYF. Written as DNA, the CDR3 is TGTGCCAGCACCCCGACCGGGACAGGAGGCTACGAGCAGTACTTC.

This sequence joins TRBV28 and TRBJ1-2; no reliable D call. Germline CDR1 and CDR2: MDHEN and SYDVKM. Trimming pared 10 bases from V and 0 bases from J, leaving 15 bases between. This CDR3 region has 14 residues. The CDR3 reads CAIMRHSSNYGYTF. CDR3 sequence (DNA): TGTGCCATTATGCGTCACAGCTCTAACTATGGCTACACCTTC.

This chain links TRBV7-2 with TRBJ1-5; D unresolved. This CDR3 region has 14 residues. Germline V lookup: CDR1 SGHTA, CDR2 FQGNSA. V was trimmed by 6 bases and J by 7 bases, leaving 16 bases between them. CDR3: CASSSGLFGQPQHF. The CDR3 nucleotides read TGTGCCAGCAGTTCCGGACTATTCGGACAGCCCCAGCATTTT. The whole variable domain, remainder taken from reference TRBV7-2 and TRBJ1-5, is GAGVSQSPSNKVTEKGKDVELRCDPISGHTALYWYRQSLGQGLEFLIYFQGNSAPDKSGLPSDRFSAERTGGSVSTLTIQRTQQEDSAVYLCASSSGLFGQPQHFGDGTRLSIL.

CDR3 sequence reads: CASRRIRVPGETQYF. The DNA of the CDR3 is TGTGCCAGTAGGCGGATCAGGGTGCCAGGAGAGACCCAGTACTTC. The chain carries TRBV19 and TRBJ2-5; tentative D call: TRBD1 (5 bases). Per the germline V gene, CDR1 is LNHDA and CDR2 is SQIVND (reference sequence). Trimming left V 6 bases short and J 4 bases short, with 18 bases between. There are 15 residues in the CDR3.

The chain links TRBV18 to TRBJ2-5; 10 nucleotides match TRBD2. The CDR3 consists of 16 residues. V dropped 0 bases and J dropped 1; count of bases not matched to a gene: 2. Per germline, CDR1 KGHSH and CDR2 LQKENI. The CDR3 reads CASSPPSGGLQETQYF. In DNA, the CDR3 is TGTGCCAGCTCACCACCTAGCGGGGGGCTCCAAGAGACCCAGTACTTC.

The chain links TRBV4-3 to TRBJ2-7; D not resolved. CDR1 is LGHNA and CDR2 is YSLEER in the germline V gene. V gave up 0 bases and J gave up 1 base, with 10 bases separating them. The CDR3 is 15 residues long. Here the CDR3 reads CASSQDAVSSYEQYF. CDR3 sequence (DNA): TGCGCCAGCAGCCAAGACGCGGTCAGTTCCTACGAGCAGTACTTC.

This sequence joins TRBV11-3 and TRBJ2-1, with TRBD2 matching 8 bases. With 5 bases clipped from V and 6 bases from J, the junction kept 3 bases outside the gene matches. The CDR3 length is 13 residues. CDR1 and CDR2 (germline): SGHNT, YENEEA. CDR3 nucleotides: TGTGCCAGCAGCGAAGGGACTAGCAATGAGCAGTTCTTC. Its translation is CASSEGTSNEQFF.

The genes are TRBV9 and TRBJ1-4, with 10 bases matching TRBD1. The CDR3 loop spans 17 amino acids. With 5 bases clipped from V and 8 bases from J, the junction kept 15 bases outside the gene matches. From germline, CDR1 is SGDLS and CDR2 YYNGEE. CDR3 sequence (DNA): TGTGCCAGCAGTCCGGGACAGGGGTCAGGCATCAGGGAAAAACTGTTTTTT. Translating it yields CASSPGQGSGIREKLFF.

The CDR3 reads CASSALGAYYGYTF. CDR3 DNA: TGTGCCAGCAGTGCATTGGGGGCTTATTATGGCTACACCTTC. J is TRBJ1-2 and V is TRBV2; possibly TRBD1 for D (6 bases). V shed 4 bases and J shed 5 bases, with 14 bases lying between them. The germline V gene has CDR1 SNHLY and CDR2 FYNNEI. The length of the CDR3 is 14 residues.

This sequence joins TRBV5-5 and TRBJ2-1, with D perhaps TRBD1 (7 bases). The CDR3 runs to 12 residues. Trimming removed 5 bases from V and 8 bases from J, with 11 bases in between. CDR1 SGHKS and CDR2 YYEKEE come from the germline V gene (reference sequence). CDR3 in amino acids: CASSDRDYEQFF. Here the CDR3 DNA reads TGTGCCAGCAGTGACAGGGACTATGAGCAGTTCTTC.

The chain uses TRBV15 and TRBJ2-2, with a weak D call TRBD2 (5 bases). Per germline, CDR1 LNHNV and CDR2 YYDKDF (reference sequence). CDR3 length: 14 residues. The V end was cut by 3 bases, the J end by 1 base, with 6 bases between. CDR3 residues: CATSSGMNTGELFF. As DNA, the CDR3 is TGTGCCACCAGCAGCGGGATGAACACCGGGGAGCTGTTTTTT.

The chain employs TRBV9 and TRBJ2-7; possible D gene TRBD1, 6 bases. There are 15 residues in the CDR3. V gave up 0 bases and J gave up 3 bases, with 13 bases separating them. Germline-derived CDR1 and CDR2 are SGDLS and YYNGEE. The CDR3 sequence: CASSVAGTNGYEQYF. CDR3 DNA: TGTGCCAGCAGCGTAGCTGGGACAAACGGCTACGAGCAGTACTTC. Filled out from reference TRBV9 and TRBJ2-7, the complete variable domain reads DSGVTQTPKHLITATGQRVTLRCSPRSGDLSVYWYQQSLDQGLQFLIQYYNGEERAKGNILERFSAQQFPDLHSELNLSSLELGDSALYFCASSVAGTNGYEQYFGPGTRLTVT.

The chain has TRBV9 and TRBJ1-3, with D uncertain. CDR3 length: 16 amino acids. CDR1 SGDLS and CDR2 YYNGEE come from the germline V gene. Trimming pared 0 bases from V and 4 bases from J, leaving 14 bases between. The chain's CDR3 is CASSVAVLGRGNTIYF. The DNA of the CDR3 is TGTGCCAGCAGCGTAGCTGTGTTGGGCAGGGGAAACACCATATATTTT.